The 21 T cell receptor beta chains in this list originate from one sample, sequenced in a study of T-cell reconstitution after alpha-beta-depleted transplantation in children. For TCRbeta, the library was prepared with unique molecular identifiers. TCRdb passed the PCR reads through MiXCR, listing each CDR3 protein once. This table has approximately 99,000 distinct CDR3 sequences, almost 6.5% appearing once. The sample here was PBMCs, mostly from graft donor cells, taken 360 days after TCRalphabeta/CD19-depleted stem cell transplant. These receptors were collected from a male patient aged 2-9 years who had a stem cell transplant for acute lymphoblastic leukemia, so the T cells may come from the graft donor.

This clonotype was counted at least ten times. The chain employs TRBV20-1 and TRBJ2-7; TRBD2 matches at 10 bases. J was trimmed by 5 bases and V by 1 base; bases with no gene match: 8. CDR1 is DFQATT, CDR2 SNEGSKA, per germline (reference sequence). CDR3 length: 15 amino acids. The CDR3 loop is CSARGNLAGVNEQYF. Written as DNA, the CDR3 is TGCAGTGCTAGAGGAAACCTAGCGGGAGTAAACGAGCAGTACTTC.

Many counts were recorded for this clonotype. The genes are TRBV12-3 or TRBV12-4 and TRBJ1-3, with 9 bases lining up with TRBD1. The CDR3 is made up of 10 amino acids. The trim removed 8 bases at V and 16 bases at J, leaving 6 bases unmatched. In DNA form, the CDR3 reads TGTGCCAGCCCAGGGGGACAGGGTTATTTT. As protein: CASPGGQGYF.

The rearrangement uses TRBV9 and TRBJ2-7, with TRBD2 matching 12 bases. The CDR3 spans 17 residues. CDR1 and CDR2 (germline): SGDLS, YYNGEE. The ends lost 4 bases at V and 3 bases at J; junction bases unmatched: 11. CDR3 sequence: CASSPTGRLAGVYEQYF. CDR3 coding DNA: TGTGCCAGCAGCCCCACTGGGCGACTAGCGGGAGTCTACGAGCAGTACTTC.

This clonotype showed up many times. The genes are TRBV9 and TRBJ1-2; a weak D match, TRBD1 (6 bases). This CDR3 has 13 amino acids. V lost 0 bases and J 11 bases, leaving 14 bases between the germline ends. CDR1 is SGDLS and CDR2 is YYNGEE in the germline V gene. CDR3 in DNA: TGTGCCAGCAGCGTAGGGGGGCCCGAGGGTTACACCTTC. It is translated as CASSVGGPEGYTF.

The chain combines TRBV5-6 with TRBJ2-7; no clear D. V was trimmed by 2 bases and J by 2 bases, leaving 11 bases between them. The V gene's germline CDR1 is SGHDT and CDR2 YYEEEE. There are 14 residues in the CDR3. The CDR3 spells CASSFASGPYEQYF. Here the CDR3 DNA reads TGTGCCAGCAGCTTCGCCAGTGGGCCCTACGAGCAGTACTTC.

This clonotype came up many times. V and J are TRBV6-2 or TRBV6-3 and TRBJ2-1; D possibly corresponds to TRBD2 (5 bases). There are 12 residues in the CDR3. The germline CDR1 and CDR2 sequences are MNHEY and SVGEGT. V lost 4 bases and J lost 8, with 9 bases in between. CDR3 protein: CASSWLADEQFF. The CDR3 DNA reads TGTGCCAGCAGTTGGCTAGCAGATGAGCAGTTCTTC.

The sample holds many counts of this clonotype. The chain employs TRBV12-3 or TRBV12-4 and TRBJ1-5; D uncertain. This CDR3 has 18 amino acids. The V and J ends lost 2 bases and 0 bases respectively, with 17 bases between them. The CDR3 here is CASSLPRVGIYSNQPQHF. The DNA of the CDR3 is TGTGCCAGCAGTTTACCCCGGGTGGGGATCTATAGCAATCAGCCCCAGCATTTT.

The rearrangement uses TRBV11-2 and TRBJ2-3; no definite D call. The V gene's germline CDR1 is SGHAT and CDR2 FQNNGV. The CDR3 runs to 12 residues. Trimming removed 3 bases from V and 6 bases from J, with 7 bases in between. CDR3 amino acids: CASSFQEDTQYF. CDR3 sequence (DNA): TGTGCCAGCAGCTTTCAAGAGGATACGCAGTATTTT.

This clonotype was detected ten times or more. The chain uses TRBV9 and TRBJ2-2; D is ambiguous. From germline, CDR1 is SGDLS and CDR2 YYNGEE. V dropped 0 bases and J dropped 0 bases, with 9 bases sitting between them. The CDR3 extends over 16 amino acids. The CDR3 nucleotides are TGTGCCAGCAGCGTAGGGGGAACCGCGAACACCGGGGAGCTGTTTTTT. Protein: CASSVGGTANTGELFF.

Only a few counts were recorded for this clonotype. The CDR3 bases are TGTGCCAGCAGCCCGGGACAGGGCGCGAACACCGGGGAGCTGTTTTTT. Its translation: CASSPGQGANTGELFF. V gene TRBV7-9 combines with J gene TRBJ2-2; 9 nucleotides line up with TRBD1. Germline V gives CDR1 SEHNR, CDR2 FQNEAQ (reference sequence). The CDR3 sequence is 16 residues long. After removal of 5 bases from V and 0 bases from J, the junction contained 4 bases not matched to a gene.

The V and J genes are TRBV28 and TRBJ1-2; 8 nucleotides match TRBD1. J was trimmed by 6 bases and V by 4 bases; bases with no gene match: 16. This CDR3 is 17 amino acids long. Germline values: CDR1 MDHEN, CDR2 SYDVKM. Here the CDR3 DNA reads TGTGCCAGCAGTTCCCCCTACAGGGGGGCGGGCGGGGATGGCTACACCTTC. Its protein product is CASSSPYRGAGGDGYTF.

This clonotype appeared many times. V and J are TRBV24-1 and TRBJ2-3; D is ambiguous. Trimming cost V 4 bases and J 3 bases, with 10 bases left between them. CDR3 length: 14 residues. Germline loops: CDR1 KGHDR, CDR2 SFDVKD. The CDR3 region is CATSDPVSTDTQYF. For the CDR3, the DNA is TGTGCCACCAGTGACCCAGTTTCTACAGATACGCAGTATTTT.

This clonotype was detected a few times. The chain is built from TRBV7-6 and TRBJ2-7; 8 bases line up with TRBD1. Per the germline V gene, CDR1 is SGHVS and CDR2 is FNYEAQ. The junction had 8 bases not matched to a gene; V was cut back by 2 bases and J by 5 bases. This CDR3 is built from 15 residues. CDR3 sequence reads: CASSLSPGQVDEQYF. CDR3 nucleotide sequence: TGTGCCAGCAGCTTATCCCCGGGACAGGTGGACGAGCAGTACTTC.

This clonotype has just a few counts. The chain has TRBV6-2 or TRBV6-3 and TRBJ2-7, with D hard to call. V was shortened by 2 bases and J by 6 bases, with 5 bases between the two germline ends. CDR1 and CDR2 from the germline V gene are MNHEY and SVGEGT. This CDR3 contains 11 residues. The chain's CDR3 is CASSYATEQYF. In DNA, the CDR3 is TGTGCCAGCAGTTACGCTACCGAGCAGTACTTC.

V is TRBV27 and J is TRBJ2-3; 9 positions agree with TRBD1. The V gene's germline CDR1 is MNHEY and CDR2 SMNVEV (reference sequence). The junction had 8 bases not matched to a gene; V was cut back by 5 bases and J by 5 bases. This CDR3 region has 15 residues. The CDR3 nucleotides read TGTGCCAGCAGTCCGGACAGGGGACGAGGAGATACGCAGTATTTT. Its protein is CASSPDRGRGDTQYF.

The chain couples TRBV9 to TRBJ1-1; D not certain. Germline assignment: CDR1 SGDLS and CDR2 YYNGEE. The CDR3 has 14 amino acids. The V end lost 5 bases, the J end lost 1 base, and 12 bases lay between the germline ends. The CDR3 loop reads CASRSGSGNTEAFF. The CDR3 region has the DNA TGTGCCAGCAGGTCGGGGAGCGGGAACACTGAAGCTTTCTTT. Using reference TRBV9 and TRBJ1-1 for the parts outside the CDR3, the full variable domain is DSGVTQTPKHLITATGQRVTLRCSPRSGDLSVYWYQQSLDQGLQFLIQYYNGEERAKGNILERFSAQQFPDLHSELNLSSLELGDSALYFCASRSGSGNTEAFFGQGTRLTVV.

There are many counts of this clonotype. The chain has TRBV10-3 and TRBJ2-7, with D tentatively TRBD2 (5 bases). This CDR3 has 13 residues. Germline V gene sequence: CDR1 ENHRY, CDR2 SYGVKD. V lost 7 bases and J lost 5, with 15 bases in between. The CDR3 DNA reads TGTGCCATCAAAAAAGCCGGAGGAGACGAGCAGTACTTC. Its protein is CAIKKAGGDEQYF.

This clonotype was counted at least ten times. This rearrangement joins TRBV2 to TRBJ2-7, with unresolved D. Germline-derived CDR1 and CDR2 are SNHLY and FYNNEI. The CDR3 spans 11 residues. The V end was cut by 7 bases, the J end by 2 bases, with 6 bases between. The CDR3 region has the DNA TGTGCCAGCATTGGCACCTACGAGCAGTACTTC. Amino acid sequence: CASIGTYEQYF.

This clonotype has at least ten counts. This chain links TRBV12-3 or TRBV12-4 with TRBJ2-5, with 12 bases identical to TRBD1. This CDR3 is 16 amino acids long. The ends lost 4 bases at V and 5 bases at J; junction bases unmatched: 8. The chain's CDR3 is CASSSPGTGGWETQYF. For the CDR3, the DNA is TGTGCCAGCAGTTCCCCTGGGACAGGGGGCTGGGAGACCCAGTACTTC.

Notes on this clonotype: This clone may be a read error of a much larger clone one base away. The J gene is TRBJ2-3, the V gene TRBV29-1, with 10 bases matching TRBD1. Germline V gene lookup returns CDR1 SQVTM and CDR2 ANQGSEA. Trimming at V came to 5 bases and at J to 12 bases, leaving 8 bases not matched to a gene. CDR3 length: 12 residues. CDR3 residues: CSVSGQGGSQYF. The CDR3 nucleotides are TGCAGCGTTAGCGGACAGGGGGGTAGTCAGTATTTT.

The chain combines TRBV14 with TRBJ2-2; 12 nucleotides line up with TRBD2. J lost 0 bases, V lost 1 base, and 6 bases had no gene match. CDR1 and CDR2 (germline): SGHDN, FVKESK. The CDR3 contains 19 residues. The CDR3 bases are TGTGCCAGCAGCCAAGTTGGACTAGCGGGAACCTCGAACACCGGGGAGCTGTTTTTT. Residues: CASSQVGLAGTSNTGELFF.